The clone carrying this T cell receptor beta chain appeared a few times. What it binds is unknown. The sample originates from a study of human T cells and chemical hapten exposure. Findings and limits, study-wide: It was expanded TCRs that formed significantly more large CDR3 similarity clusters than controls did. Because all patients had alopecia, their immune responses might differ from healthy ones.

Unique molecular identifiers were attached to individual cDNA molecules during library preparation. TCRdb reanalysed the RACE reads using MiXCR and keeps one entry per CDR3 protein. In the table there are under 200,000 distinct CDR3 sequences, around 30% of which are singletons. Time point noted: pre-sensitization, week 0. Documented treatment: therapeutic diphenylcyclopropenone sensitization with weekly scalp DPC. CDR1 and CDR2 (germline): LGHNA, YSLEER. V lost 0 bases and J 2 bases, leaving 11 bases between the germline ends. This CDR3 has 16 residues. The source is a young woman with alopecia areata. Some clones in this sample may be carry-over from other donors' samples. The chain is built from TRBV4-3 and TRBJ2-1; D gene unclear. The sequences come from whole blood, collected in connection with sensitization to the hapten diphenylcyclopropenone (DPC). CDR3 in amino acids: CASSQDRRWTYNEQFF. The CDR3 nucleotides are TGCGCCAGCAGCCAAGACAGACGGTGGACCTACAATGAGCAGTTCTTC.